This TCR beta chain emerged from a study of cytomegalovirus exposure and HLA in healthy donors. Study information: HLA-typed donors contributed 80 million or so unique TCRs, which were held in an early data release.

Concerning this clone: Its antigen is as yet unknown.

Regarding the study as a whole: Excluded were some V segments that proved indistinguishable, including TRBV6-2 and TRBV6-3. Usually a TCR sequence was rare, but some public TCRs were found in many donors.

V shed 4 bases and J 3 bases; nucleotides not matched to a gene: 4. Germline CDR1 MNHEY, CDR2 SMNVEV (reference sequence). The CDR3 has 15 residues. PCR primers comprised 60 Vbeta and 13 Jbeta primers. The protocol was immunoSEQ multiplex PCR, while the TCRdb copy is restricted to in-frame clones and leaves out a portion. The sample consists of 100,000 or so clones, roughly 58% of them appearing once. The specimen sequenced was PBMCs. This sequence joins TRBV27 and TRBJ2-1, with 9 bases identical to TRBD2. The source of this sequence is a woman aged 30 to 39 in good health and CMV-seropositive. CDR3 sequence reads: CASSSSGGNYNEQFF. Here the CDR3 DNA reads TGTGCCAGCAGTTCAAGCGGGGGGAACTACAATGAGCAGTTCTTC.